The clone carrying this T cell receptor (beta chain) was detected only once. The antigen is not known. PCR involved 60 Vbeta and 13 Jbeta primers. The assay was immunoSEQ multiplex PCR, and TCRdb's table has in-frame clones only and misses some. The top ten hold approximately 1.4% of the sample, which has about 55,000 clones, nearly 85% seen once. Healthy bone marrow donors made up the cohort. This entry belongs to a study of cytomegalovirus exposure and HLA in healthy donors. Overall study findings and caveats: Previous analysis showed most TCR beta V segments were productive about 90% or about 30% of the time. One cluster of highly shared sequence variants probably arose as a sequencing artifact. Compared with the approximately 680-donor mean, an Asian-associated ancestry cluster reportedly had fewer N-insertions, according to a later analysis.

V was pared by 1 base and J by 5 bases, with 9 bases of the junction left unmatched. CDR1 is LNHDA, CDR2 SQIVND, per germline (reference sequence). The CDR3 covers 18 residues. The source is a man younger than 45 in good health and CMV-seronegative. The sample was PBMCs. The chain uses TRBV19 and TRBJ2-2; TRBD2 agrees at 11 bases. The CDR3 DNA sequence: TGTGCCAGTAGTATAGTCGGGGTAGCGGGAGGGCATACCGGGGAGCTGTTTTTT. Translated, it gives CASSIVGVAGGHTGELFF.